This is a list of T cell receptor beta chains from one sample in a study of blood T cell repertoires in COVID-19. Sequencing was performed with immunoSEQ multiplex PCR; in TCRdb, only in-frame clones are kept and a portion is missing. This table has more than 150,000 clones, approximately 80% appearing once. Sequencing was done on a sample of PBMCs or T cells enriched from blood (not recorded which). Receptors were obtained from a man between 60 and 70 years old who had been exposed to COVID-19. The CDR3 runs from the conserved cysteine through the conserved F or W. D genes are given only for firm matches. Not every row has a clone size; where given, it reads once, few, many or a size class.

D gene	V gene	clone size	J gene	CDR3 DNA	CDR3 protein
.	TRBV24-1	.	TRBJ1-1	TGTGCCACCCCCAGGACGGAGGAAATTGAAGCTTTCTTT	CATPRTEEIEAFF
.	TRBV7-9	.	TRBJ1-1	TGTGCCAGCAGCTTACCCCGGGGAGGGATTGCGCGTACGGACACTGAAGCTTTCTTT	CASSLPRGGIARTDTEAFF
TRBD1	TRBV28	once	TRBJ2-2	TGTGCCAGCAGGCCAGGGGGCATCGTTGACACCGGGGAGCTGTTTTTT	CASRPGGIVDTGELFF
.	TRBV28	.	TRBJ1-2	TGTGCCAGCAGTTTATTGTGGACAGCCTATGGCTACACCTTC	CASSLLWTAYGYTF
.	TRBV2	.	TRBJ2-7	TGTGCCAGCAGAGCAGGGAAATACGAGCAGTACTTC	CASRAGKYEQYF
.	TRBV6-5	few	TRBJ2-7	TGTGCCAGCAGTTACTCGATTCAAATACGAGCGGAGTACTTC	CASSYSIQIRAEYF
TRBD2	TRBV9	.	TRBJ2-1	TGTGCCAGCAGCACCTCTAGCGGGAGGACCTACAATGAGCAGTTCTTC	CASSTSSGRTYNEQFF
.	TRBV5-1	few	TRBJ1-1	TGCGCCAGCACTCTTAGCGCGGCTAACACTGAAGCTTTCTTT	CASTLSAANTEAFF
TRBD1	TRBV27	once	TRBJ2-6	TGTGCCAGCAGTTTAGAAAACAGGGGCTCTGGGGCCAACGTCCTGACTTTC	CASSLENRGSGANVLTF
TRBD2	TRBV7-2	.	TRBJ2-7	TGTGCCAGCAGCTTCGGGACTAGCGGGAGGGCCTGGTCTTACGAGCAGTACTTC	CASSFGTSGRAWSYEQYF
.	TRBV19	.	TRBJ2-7	TGTGCCAGTAGTATAGGTGGGAGTCTCTACGAGCAGTACTTC	CASSIGGSLYEQYF